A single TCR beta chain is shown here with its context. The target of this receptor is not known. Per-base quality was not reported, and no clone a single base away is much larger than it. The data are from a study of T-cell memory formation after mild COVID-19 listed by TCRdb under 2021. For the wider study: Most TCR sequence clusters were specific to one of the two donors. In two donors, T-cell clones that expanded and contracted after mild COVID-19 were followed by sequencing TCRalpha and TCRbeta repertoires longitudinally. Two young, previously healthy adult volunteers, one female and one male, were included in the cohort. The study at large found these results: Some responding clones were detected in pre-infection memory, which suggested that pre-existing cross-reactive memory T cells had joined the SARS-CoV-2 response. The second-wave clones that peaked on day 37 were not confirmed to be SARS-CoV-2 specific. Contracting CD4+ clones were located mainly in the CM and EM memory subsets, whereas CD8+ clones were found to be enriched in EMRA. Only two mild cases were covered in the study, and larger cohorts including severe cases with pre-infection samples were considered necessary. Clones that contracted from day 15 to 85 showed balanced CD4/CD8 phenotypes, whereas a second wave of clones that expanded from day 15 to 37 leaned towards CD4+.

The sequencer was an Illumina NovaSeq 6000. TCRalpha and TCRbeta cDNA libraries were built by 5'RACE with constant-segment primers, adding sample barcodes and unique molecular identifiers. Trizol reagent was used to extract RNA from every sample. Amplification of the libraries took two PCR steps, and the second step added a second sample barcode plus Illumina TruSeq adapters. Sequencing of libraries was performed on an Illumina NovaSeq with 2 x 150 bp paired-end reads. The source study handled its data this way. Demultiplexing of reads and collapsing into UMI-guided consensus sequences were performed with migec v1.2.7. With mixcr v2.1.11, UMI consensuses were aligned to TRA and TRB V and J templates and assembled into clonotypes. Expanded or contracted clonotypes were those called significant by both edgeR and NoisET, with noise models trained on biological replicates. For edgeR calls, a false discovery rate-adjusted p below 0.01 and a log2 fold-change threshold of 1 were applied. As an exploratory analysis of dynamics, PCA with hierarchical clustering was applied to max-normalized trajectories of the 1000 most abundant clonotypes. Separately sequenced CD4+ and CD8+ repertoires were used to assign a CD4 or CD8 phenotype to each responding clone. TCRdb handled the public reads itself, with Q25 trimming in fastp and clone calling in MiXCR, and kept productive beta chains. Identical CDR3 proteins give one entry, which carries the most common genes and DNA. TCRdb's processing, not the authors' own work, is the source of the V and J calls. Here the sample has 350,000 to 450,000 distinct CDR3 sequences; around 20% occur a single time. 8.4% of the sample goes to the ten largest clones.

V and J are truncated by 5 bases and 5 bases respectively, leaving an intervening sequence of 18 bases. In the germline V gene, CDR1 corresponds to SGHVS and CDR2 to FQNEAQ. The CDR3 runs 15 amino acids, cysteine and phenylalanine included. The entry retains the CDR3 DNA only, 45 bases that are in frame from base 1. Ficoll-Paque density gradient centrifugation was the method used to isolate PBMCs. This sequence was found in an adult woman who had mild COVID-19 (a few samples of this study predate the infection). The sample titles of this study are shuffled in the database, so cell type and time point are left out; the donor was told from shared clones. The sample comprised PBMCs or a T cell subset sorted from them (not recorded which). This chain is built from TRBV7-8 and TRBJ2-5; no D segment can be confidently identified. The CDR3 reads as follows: CASSTTDGYIETQYF. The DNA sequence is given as TGTGCCAGCAGCACTACGGACGGGTACATTGAGACCCAGTACTTC.